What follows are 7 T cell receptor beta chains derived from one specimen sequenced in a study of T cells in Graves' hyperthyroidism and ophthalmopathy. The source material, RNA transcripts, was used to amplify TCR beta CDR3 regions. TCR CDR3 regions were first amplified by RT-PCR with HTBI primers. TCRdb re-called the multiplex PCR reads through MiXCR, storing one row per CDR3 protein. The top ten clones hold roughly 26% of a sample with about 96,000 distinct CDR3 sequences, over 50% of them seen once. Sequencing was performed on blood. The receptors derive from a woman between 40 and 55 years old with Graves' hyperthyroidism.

CDR3 region: CASSVAWDRVEQYF. The CDR3 DNA reads TGTGCCAGCAGCGTGGCCTGGGACAGGGTAGAGCAGTACTTC. This sequence joins TRBV9 and TRBJ2-7, with 9 bases that match TRBD1. Germline-derived CDR1 and CDR2 are SGDLS and YYNGEE. Losses at the gene ends were 2 bases for V and 7 bases for J; bases not matched to a gene: 7. This CDR3 comprises 14 residues.

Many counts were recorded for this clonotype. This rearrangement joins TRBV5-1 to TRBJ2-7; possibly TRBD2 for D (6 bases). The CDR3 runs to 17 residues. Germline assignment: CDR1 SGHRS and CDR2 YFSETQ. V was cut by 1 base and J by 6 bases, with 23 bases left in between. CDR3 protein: CASSLYPLTGASGEQYF. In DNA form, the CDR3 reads TGCGCCAGCAGCTTGTATCCCCTAACGGGAGCGTCGGGCGAGCAGTACTTC.

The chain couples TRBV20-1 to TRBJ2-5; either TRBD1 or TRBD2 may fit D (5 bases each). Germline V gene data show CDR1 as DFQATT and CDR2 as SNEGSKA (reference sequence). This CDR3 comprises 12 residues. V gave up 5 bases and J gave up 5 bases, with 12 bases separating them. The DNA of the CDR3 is TGCAGTGCTTCGGTGGGGGACGAGACCCAGTACTTC. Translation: CSASVGDETQYF.

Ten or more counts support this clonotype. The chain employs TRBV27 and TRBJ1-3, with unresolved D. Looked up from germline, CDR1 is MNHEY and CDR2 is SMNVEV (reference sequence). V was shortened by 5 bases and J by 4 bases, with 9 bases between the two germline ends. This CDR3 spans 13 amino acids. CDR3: CASSVLGGNTIYF. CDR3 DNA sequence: TGTGCCAGCAGTGTTCTAGGGGGAAACACCATATATTTT.

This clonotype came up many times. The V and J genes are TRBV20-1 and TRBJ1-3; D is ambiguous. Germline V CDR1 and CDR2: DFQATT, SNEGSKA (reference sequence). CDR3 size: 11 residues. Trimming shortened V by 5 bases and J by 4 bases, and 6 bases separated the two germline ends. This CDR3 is CSAPGGNTIYF. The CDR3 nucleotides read TGCAGTGCTCCCGGGGGAAACACCATATATTTT.

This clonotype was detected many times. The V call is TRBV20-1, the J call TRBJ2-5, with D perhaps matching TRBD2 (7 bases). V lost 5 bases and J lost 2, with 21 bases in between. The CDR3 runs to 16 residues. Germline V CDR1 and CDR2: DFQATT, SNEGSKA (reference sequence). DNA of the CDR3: TGCAGTGCTCGGACACATGCGGGGGCCCATCAAGAGACCCAGTACTTC. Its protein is CSARTHAGAHQETQYF.

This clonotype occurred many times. CDR3 residues: CASSLGTHYEQYF. The CDR3 nucleotides are TGTGCCAGCAGCTTGGGAACCCACTACGAGCAGTACTTC. The chain carries TRBV7-2 and TRBJ2-7; D uncertain. V lost 3 bases and J 3 bases, leaving 9 bases between the germline ends. The CDR3 runs to 13 residues. Germline loops: CDR1 SGHTA, CDR2 FQGNSA.